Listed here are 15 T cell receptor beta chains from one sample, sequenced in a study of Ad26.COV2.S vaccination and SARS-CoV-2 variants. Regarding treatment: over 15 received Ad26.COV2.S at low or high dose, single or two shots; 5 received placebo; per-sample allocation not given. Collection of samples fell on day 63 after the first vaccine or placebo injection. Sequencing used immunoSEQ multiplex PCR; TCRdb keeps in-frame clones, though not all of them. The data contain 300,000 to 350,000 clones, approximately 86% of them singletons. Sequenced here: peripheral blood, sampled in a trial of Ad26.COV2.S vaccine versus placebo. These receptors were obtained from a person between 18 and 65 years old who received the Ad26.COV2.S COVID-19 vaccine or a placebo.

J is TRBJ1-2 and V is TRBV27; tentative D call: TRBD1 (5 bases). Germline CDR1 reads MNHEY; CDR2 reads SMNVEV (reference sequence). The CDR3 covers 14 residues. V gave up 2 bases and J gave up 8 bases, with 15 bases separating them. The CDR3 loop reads CASSLKYGGYGYTF. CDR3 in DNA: TGTGCCAGCAGTTTAAAATATGGGGGATACGGCTACACCTTC.

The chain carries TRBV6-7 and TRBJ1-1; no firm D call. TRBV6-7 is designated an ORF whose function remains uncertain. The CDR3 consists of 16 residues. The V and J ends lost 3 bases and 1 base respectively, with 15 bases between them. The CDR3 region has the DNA TGTGCCAGCAGTTATCTCCTCGACTGGAGGAACACTGAAGCTTTCTTT. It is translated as CASSYLLDWRNTEAFF.

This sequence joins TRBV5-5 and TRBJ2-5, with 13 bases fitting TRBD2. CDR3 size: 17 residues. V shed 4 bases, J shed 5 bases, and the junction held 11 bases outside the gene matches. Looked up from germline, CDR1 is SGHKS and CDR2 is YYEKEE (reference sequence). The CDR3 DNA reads TGTGCCAGCAGCCCGGGGACTAGCGGGGCTCTTCGGGAGACCCAGTACTTC. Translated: CASSPGTSGALRETQYF.

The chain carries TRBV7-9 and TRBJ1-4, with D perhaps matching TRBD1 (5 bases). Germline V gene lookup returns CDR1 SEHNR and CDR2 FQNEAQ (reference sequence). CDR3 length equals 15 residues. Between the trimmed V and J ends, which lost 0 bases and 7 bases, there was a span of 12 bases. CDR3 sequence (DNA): TGTGCCAGCAGCTTAGCTGCTCAGGGTAGTGAAAAACTGTTTTTT. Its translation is CASSLAAQGSEKLFF.

The chain's CDR3 is CASSHDPSGGAGADTQYF. The DNA for the CDR3 is TGCGCCAGCAGCCATGATCCTAGCGGGGGGGCTGGGGCAGATACGCAGTATTTT. The chain combines TRBV4-1 with TRBJ2-3; 12 bases map to TRBD2. This CDR3 comprises 18 residues. Germline V gene data show CDR1 as MGHRA and CDR2 as YSYEKL. V shed 3 bases, J shed 4 bases, and the junction held 11 bases outside the gene matches.

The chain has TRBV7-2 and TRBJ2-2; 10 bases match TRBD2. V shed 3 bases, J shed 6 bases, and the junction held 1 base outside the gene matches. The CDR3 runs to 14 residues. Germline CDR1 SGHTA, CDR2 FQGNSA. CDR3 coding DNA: TGTGCCAGCAGCTTGAGCGGGGGGGCCGGGGAGCTGTTTTTT. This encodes CASSLSGGAGELFF.

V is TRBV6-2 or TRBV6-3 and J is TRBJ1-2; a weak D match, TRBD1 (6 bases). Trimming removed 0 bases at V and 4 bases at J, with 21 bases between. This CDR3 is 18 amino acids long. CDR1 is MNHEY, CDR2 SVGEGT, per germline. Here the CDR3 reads CASSYSFAPATGLYGYTF. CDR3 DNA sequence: TGTGCCAGCAGTTACTCTTTCGCTCCGGCGACAGGTCTCTATGGCTACACCTTC.

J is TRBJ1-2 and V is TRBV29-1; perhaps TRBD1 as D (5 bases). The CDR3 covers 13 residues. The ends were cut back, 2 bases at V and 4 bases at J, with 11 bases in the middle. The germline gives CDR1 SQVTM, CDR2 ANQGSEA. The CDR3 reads CSVEQRTTYGYTF. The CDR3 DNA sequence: TGCAGCGTTGAACAGAGGACAACCTATGGCTACACCTTC.

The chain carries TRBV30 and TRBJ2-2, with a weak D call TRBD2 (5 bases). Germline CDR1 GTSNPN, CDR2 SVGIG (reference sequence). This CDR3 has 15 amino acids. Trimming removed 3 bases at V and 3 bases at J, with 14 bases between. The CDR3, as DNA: TGTGCCTGGAGGGAGATCGGGGAGCACACCGGGGAGCTGTTTTTT. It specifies CAWREIGEHTGELFF.

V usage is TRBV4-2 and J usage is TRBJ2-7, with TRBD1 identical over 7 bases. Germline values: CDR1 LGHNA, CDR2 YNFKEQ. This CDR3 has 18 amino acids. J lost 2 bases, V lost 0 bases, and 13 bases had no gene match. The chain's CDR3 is CASSQDRTQGVKAYEQYF. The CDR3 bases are TGTGCCAGCAGCCAAGACCGTACCCAGGGGGTTAAGGCCTACGAGCAGTACTTC.

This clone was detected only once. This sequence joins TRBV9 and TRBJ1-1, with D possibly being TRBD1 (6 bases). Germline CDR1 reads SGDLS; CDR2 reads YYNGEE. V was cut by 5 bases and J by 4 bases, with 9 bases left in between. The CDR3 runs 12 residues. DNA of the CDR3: TGTGCCAGCAGTAGAGGGGGCACTGAAGCTTTCTTT. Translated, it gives CASSRGGTEAFF.

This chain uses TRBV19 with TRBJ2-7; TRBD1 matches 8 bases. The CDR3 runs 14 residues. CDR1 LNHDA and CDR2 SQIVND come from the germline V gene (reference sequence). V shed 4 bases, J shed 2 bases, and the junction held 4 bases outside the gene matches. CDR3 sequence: CASSRTGSTYEQYF. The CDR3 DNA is TGTGCCAGTAGTAGGACAGGGTCGACCTACGAGCAGTACTTC.

Written as DNA, the CDR3 is TGTGCCAGCAGTGGGCAGGGGGTGGACACCATATATTTT. This sequence encodes CASSGQGVDTIYF. The chain couples TRBV2 to TRBJ1-3, with 7 bases aligning to TRBD1. CDR3 length: 13 amino acids. Germline CDR1 is SNHLY and CDR2 is FYNNEI. The trim removed 4 bases at V and 8 bases at J, leaving 5 bases unmatched.

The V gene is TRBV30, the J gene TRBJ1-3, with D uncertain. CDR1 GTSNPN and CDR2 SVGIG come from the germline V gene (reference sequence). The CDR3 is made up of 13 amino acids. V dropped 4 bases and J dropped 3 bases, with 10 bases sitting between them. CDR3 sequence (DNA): TGTGCCTGGAAGCCGACCGGTGGAAACACCATATATTTT. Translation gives CAWKPTGGNTIYF.

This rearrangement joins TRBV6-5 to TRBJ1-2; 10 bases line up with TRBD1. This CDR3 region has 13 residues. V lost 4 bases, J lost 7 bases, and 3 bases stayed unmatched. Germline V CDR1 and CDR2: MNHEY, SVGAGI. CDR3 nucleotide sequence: TGTGCCAGCAGTTGGACAGGGGGTTTTGGCTACACCTTC. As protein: CASSWTGGFGYTF.